This T cell receptor (beta chain) originates from a study of shared clonotypes between healthy human individuals. Division of CD4+ cells produced a CD45RA+ naive subset and a CD45RA-negative memory subset. Study-wide results and caveats: Larger estimated richness was generally seen in naive subsets than in memory subsets.

As concerns this clone: The target antigen is unknown.

V was cut by 5 bases and J by 3 bases, with 10 bases left in between. The CDR3 extends over 14 amino acids. Germline V gene sequence: CDR1 ENHRY, CDR2 SYGVKD. Using immunoSEQ multiplex PCR, the repertoire was profiled, and TCRdb retains in-frame clones only, with some absent. The repertoire has about 2.5 million clones, less than 95% of them found once; the top ten carry around 0.38%. The source is a young man in good health. Some clones in this sample may be carry-over from other donors' samples. The chain uses TRBV10-3 and TRBJ2-2; D is undetermined. Sequencing input: naive CD4+ T cells from PBMCs. Described subset: CD45RA+ positively selected. The CDR3 nucleotides read TGTGCCATCAGTCCCCCCCGGGACACCGGGGAGCTGTTTTTT. As protein: CAISPPRDTGELFF.